The present T cell receptor beta chain was sequenced within a study of blood T cell repertoires in COVID-19. Study context: Samples of COVID-19 (acute and convalescent) were obtained from the United States, Italy and Spain. The cDNA or gDNA used as material had been derived from T cells, B-cell-depleted T cells, or PBMCs.

The CDR3 spans 13 residues. V lost 0 bases and J 2 bases, leaving 5 bases between the germline ends. Germline V CDR1 and CDR2: SGDLS, YYNGEE. As handled by the study authors: Using reference gene primer amplification, nucleated cell counts were estimated. Clones were read by immunoSEQ multiplex PCR, and TCRdb kept only the in-frame ones, dropping some. V, J and clone size were drawn from that table, and D and trimming were deduced from the DNA. The sample contains about 78,000 clones, about 90% of which appear only once. In this sample, this clone turned up once. The receptor's source is a woman aged 50 to 60 in a cohort sampled during active COVID-19. The sample comprised peripheral blood. This chain connects TRBV9 to TRBJ1-2, with D perhaps TRBD1 (5 bases). The DNA for the CDR3 is TGTGCCAGCAGCGTAGAGGGGAACTATGGCTACACCTTC. Translated: CASSVEGNYGYTF.